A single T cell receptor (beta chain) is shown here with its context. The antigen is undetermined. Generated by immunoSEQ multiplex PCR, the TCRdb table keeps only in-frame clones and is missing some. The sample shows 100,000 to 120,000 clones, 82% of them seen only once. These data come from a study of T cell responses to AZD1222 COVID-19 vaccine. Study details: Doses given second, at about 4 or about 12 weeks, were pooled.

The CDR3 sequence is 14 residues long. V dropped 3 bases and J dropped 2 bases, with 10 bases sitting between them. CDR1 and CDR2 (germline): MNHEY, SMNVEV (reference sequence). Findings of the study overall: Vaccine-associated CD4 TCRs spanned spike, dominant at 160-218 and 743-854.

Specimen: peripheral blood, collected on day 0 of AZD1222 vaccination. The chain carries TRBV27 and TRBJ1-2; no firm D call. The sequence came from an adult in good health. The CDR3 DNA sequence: TGTGCCAGCAGTTTTACCGGAGCCAACTATGGCTACACCTTC. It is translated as CASSFTGANYGYTF.